This T cell receptor beta chain was profiled in a study of regulatory T cells in long-lasting Graves disease. General study findings and limits: Patients with persistent disease shared some 2,900 public clonotypes, outpacing the roughly 870 shared by new patients. Newly diagnosed disease favored TRBV20-1 and TRBJ2-1 over persistent disease.

Libraries of TCR beta came from iRepertoire HTBI primers plus Arm-PCR of CDR3 regions. As originally analysed: Across all samples, approximately 64 TRBV segments and 15 or so TRBJ segments were identified. TCRdb re-derived calls from the multiplex PCR reads in MiXCR, one entry per CDR3 protein. It is TCRdb's table, rather than the study itself, that gives the V and J calls and clone size. The table records roughly 320,000 distinct CDR3 sequences, 16% of them present only once. Time point given: newly diagnosed GD, antithyroid drugs for less than 3 months. TCR sequences were obtained from RNA taken from PBMCs. The germline V gene has CDR1 SNHLY and CDR2 FYNNEI. V gave up 8 bases and J gave up 4 bases, with 12 bases separating them. CDR3 length: 12 amino acids. For this clonotype: Its antigen is not identified.

The data also belong to a second study, concerning T cells in Graves' hyperthyroidism and ophthalmopathy. That source reports: When ophthalmopathy did not progress within 18 months, Graves' hyperthyroidism was considered stable.

The chain couples TRBV2 to TRBJ2-7, with D hard to call. The clonotype comes from a man aged 35 to 55 with Graves disease. The sequences come from peripheral blood mononuclear cells (PBMCs), collected at new diagnosis, from a patient treated with antithyroid drugs. The CDR3 here is CASGRYAYEQYF. In DNA form, the CDR3 reads TGTGCCAGCGGCAGGTACGCATACGAGCAGTACTTC.